These 17 T cell receptor beta chains were sequenced from one sample in a study of blood T cells in healthy people across ages. A second PCR, run for about 7 to 11 cycles, used a sample-barcoded 5' primer plus a J-beta primer mix. A single record per CDR3 protein comes from TCRdb applying MiXCR to the 5' RACE reads. The table lists about 1.8 million distinct CDR3 sequences, around 50% of them singletons. Material for sequencing was blood. The receptor source for this set is a woman in her thirties or forties in good health.

There are a few counts of this clonotype. The chain joins TRBV7-2 to TRBJ1-1, with D unclear. This CDR3 contains 12 residues. Germline CDR1 SGHTA, CDR2 FQGNSA. V lost 8 bases, J lost 5 bases, and 12 bases lay in between. The CDR3: CASAREGTEAFF. CDR3 DNA: TGTGCCAGCGCTAGGGAGGGAACTGAAGCTTTCTTT.

The rearrangement joins TRBV27 to TRBJ1-2; D not resolved. The V gene lost 11 bases and the J gene lost 6 bases, with 19 bases spanning the gap. The CDR3 has 13 residues. The germline V gene has CDR1 MNHEY and CDR2 SMNVEV (reference sequence). CDR3 protein: CAVGREGLDGYTF. As DNA, the CDR3 is TGTGCCGTCGGTAGAGAGGGCCTAGATGGCTACACCTTC.

The rearrangement links TRBV9 to TRBJ2-1; possibly TRBD2 for D (7 bases). The CDR3 has 14 residues. Germline CDR1 reads SGDLS; CDR2 reads YYNGEE. The V and J ends lost 0 bases and 5 bases respectively, with 9 bases between them. This CDR3 reads CASSVGGGHNEQFF. The CDR3 nucleotides read TGTGCCAGCAGCGTAGGCGGGGGCCACAATGAGCAGTTCTTC.

The J gene is TRBJ2-7, the V gene TRBV5-1; 7 positions match TRBD1. Trimming cost V 5 bases and J 6 bases; bases outside gene matches: 8. Germline V gene data show CDR1 as SGHRS and CDR2 as YFSETQ. The CDR3 runs to 13 residues. The CDR3 coding sequence is TGCGCCAGCAGATCAGGGGGATTATCCGAGCAGTACTTC. It encodes CASRSGGLSEQYF.

In its sample, this clonotype was seen a few times. This chain links TRBV4-2 with TRBJ2-1; TRBD1 matches at 11 bases. With V trimmed by 5 bases and J by 8 bases, 11 bases remained unmatched. Germline CDR1 and CDR2: LGHNA and YNFKEQ. The CDR3 is made up of 16 amino acids. For the CDR3, the DNA is TGTGCCAGCAGCATTGAAGCGGGACAGGGGGGATATGAGCAGTTCTTC. Translating gives CASSIEAGQGGYEQFF.

The chain links TRBV2 to TRBJ2-3; TRBD2 agrees at 7 bases. This CDR3 is 16 amino acids long. From germline, CDR1 is SNHLY and CDR2 FYNNEI. The trim removed 3 bases at V and 5 bases at J, leaving 11 bases unmatched. The CDR3 loop reads CASSDSHGLVGDTQYF. The CDR3 DNA is TGTGCCAGCAGTGATTCCCATGGACTAGTCGGAGATACGCAGTATTTT.

The genes are TRBV28 and TRBJ2-5, with D possibly matching TRBD2 (5 bases). Germline V CDR1 and CDR2: MDHEN, SYDVKM. The CDR3 loop spans 14 amino acids. The V gene lost 3 bases and the J gene lost 2 bases, with 10 bases spanning the gap. DNA of the CDR3: TGTGCCAGCAGTTTGGACGGGGTTCAAGAGACCCAGTACTTC. It specifies CASSLDGVQETQYF.

This clonotype was seen only a few times. The rearrangement links TRBV7-2 to TRBJ2-3; D is unresolved. This CDR3 has 16 amino acids. Germline values: CDR1 SGHTA, CDR2 FQGNSA. The V end was cut by 5 bases, the J end by 2 bases, with 17 bases between. The CDR3 DNA is TGTGCCAGCAGCCTAAACGGCCTAGGAAACACAGATACGCAGTATTTT. Protein product: CASSLNGLGNTDTQYF. Drawing the rest from reference TRBV7-2 and TRBJ2-3, the complete variable domain is GAGVSQSPSNKVTEKGKDVELRCDPISGHTALYWYRQSLGQGLEFLIYFQGNSAPDKSGLPSDRFSAERTGGSVSTLTIQRTQQEDSAVYLCASSLNGLGNTDTQYFGPGTRLTVL.

This clonotype was recorded a few times. The CDR3 loop is CASSSHGSFNEQFF. The CDR3, as DNA: TGTGCCAGCAGTTCGCATGGGTCATTCAATGAGCAGTTCTTC. The chain combines TRBV28 with TRBJ2-1; no firm D call. This CDR3 is built from 14 residues. In germline, CDR1 is MDHEN, CDR2 SYDVKM. V lost 4 bases and J lost 6, with 13 bases in between.

The sample holds a few counts of this clonotype. V is TRBV4-3 and J is TRBJ1-2; D may be TRBD1 (5 bases). This CDR3 contains 14 residues. The V end was cut by 3 bases, the J end by 4 bases, with 12 bases between. Germline V gene sequence: CDR1 LGHNA, CDR2 YSLEER. The CDR3 protein is CASSQPGTAYGYTF. CDR3 nucleotides: TGCGCCAGCAGCCAGCCGGGGACTGCCTATGGCTACACCTTC.

J is TRBJ1-2 and V is TRBV7-2; D may be TRBD1 (6 bases). V was trimmed by 6 bases and J by 7 bases, leaving 27 bases between them. The V gene's germline CDR1 is SGHTA and CDR2 FQGNSA. The length of the CDR3 is 17 residues. CDR3: CASRTNPRDTKTFGYTF. For the CDR3, the DNA is TGTGCCAGCAGAACGAACCCCCGGGACACCAAAACATTTGGCTACACCTTC.

The chain has TRBV15 and TRBJ2-5; TRBD1 agrees at 7 bases. CDR3 size: 15 residues. The germline CDR1 and CDR2 sequences are LNHNV and YYDKDF (reference sequence). Germline trimming cut 4 bases from V and 4 bases from J; bases unmatched to any gene: 9. CDR3 protein: CATSIPSRGSETQYF. As DNA, the CDR3 is TGTGCCACCAGCATCCCATCCAGGGGGTCAGAGACCCAGTACTTC.

This clonotype has only a few counts. The chain employs TRBV9 and TRBJ2-3; 13 bases agree with TRBD2. This CDR3 contains 16 residues. J gave up 4 bases and V 1 base, and 3 bases lay outside the gene matches. Germline assignment: CDR1 SGDLS and CDR2 YYNGEE. The CDR3 sequence is CASSVLGTSGADTQYF. DNA of the CDR3: TGTGCCAGCAGCGTACTCGGGACTAGCGGGGCAGATACGCAGTATTTT. Based on the CDR3 plus reference TRBV9 and TRBJ2-3, the full variable domain is DSGVTQTPKHLITATGQRVTLRCSPRSGDLSVYWYQQSLDQGLQFLIQYYNGEERAKGNILERFSAQQFPDLHSELNLSSLELGDSALYFCASSVLGTSGADTQYFGPGTRLTVL.

A single count supports this clonotype. The chain has TRBV5-6 and TRBJ1-2, with TRBD1 matching over 8 bases. J was trimmed by 5 bases and V by 6 bases; bases with no gene match: 6. Germline-derived CDR1 and CDR2 are SGHDT and YYEEEE. There are 13 residues in the CDR3. The CDR3 spells CASTKTGVYGYTF. CDR3 bases: TGTGCCAGCACCAAGACAGGGGTGTATGGCTACACCTTC.

The CDR3 bases are TGTGCCAGCAGCCAGAATGGGAGTAACTCTGGGGCCAACGTCCTGACTTTC. This encodes CASSQNGSNSGANVLTF. J is TRBJ2-6 and V is TRBV4-2; possible D gene TRBD2, 5 bases. Germline V CDR1 and CDR2: LGHNA, YNFKEQ. This CDR3 spans 17 amino acids. V was clipped by 3 bases and J by 0 bases, with 12 bases between them.

The rearrangement links TRBV11-3 to TRBJ2-5; the D gene is possibly TRBD1 (6 bases). This CDR3 is 15 amino acids long. Trimming left V 1 base short and J 2 bases short, with 11 bases between. Per germline, CDR1 SGHNT and CDR2 YENEEA. CDR3 loop: CASSLGTVLQETQYF. Here the CDR3 DNA reads TGTGCCAGCAGCTTAGGGACAGTCCTTCAAGAGACCCAGTACTTC. Full variable domain (missing parts from reference TRBV11-3 and TRBJ2-5): EAGVVQSPRYKIIEKKQPVAFWCNPISGHNTLYWYLQNLGQGPELLIRYENEEAVDDSQLPKDRFSAERLKGVDSTLKIQPAELGDSAVYLCASSLGTVLQETQYFGPGTRLLVL.

V usage is TRBV27 and J usage is TRBJ2-3, with 8 bases aligning to TRBD2. The V segment lost 4 bases and the J segment 1 base; nucleotides outside the gene matches: 4. Germline-derived CDR1 and CDR2 are MNHEY and SMNVEV (reference sequence). CDR3 length: 15 amino acids. CDR3 region: CASSSGRGGTDTQYF. CDR3 sequence (DNA): TGTGCCAGCAGTTCTGGGCGGGGGGGCACAGATACGCAGTATTTT.